One and the same sample provided the 27 T cell receptor beta chains below, sequenced in a study of PD-1 blockade in classical Hodgkin lymphoma (TCRdb year 2020). The library relied on the immunoSEQ multiplex PCR assay. The source is immuneACCESS, and TCRdb retained only in-frame sequences with V and J called. Part of the clones is not carried over; for the studies checked, unresolved V genes explain less than half of this, and the remainder is unexplained. Across this sample there are several thousand clones, with about 88% seen only once. The ten largest clones add up to approximately 42% of the sample. The time point label corresponds to: cycle 4 day 1 (C4D1), after 6 weeks of nivolumab. Every trial patient had relapsed following autologous stem cell transplantation, and prior brentuximab vedotin exposure was what differed among cohorts A, B and C. The sample in question was peripheral blood mononuclear cells (PBMCs), obtained before the fourth cycle of nivolumab. The origin of the receptors is a human donor with classical Hodgkin lymphoma.

The V and J genes are TRBV5-8 and TRBJ1-2; 9 nucleotides match TRBD1. This CDR3 comprises 15 residues. The V gene end was trimmed by 0 bases and the J gene end by 4 bases; junction bases not matched to a gene: 4. Looked up from germline, CDR1 is SGHTS and CDR2 is YDEGEE. The CDR3 nucleotides are TGTGCCAGCAGCTTGGGGGACAGGGAATCCTATGGCTACACCTTC. Protein: CASSLGDRESYGYTF.

V gene TRBV5-1 combines with J gene TRBJ1-6; 9 bases fit TRBD1. Per the germline V gene, CDR1 is SGHRS and CDR2 is YFSETQ. J gave up 7 bases and V 0 bases, and 5 bases lay outside the gene matches. CDR3 length equals 16 residues. The CDR3 region is CASSLVGQGGNSPLHF. DNA of the CDR3: TGCGCCAGCAGCTTGGTGGGACAGGGAGGGAATTCACCCCTCCACTTT.

The J gene is TRBJ1-2, the V gene TRBV6-1; D is undetermined. V gave up 3 bases and J gave up 2 bases, with 7 bases separating them. The CDR3 is made up of 13 amino acids. Germline CDR1 MNHNS, CDR2 SASEGT. The CDR3 sequence is CASSEDGNYGYTF. CDR3 DNA: TGTGCCAGCAGTGAGGACGGGAACTATGGCTACACCTTC.

The V gene is TRBV6-1, the J gene TRBJ1-1; D uncertain. The CDR3 contains 12 residues. V dropped 6 bases and J dropped 0 bases, with 5 bases sitting between them. Germline V CDR1 and CDR2: MNHNS, SASEGT. Here the CDR3 reads CASRTLNTEAFF. CDR3 in DNA: TGTGCCAGCAGGACATTGAACACTGAAGCTTTCTTT.

CDR3 in amino acids: CAWRMGSPGSYNEQFF. In nucleotides, the CDR3 is TGTGCCTGGAGAATGGGATCCCCTGGGTCCTACAATGAGCAGTTCTTC. The chain recombines TRBV30 with TRBJ2-1; D is ambiguous. V was cut by 3 bases and J by 1 base, with 16 bases left in between. The CDR3 is made up of 16 amino acids. The germline V gene has CDR1 GTSNPN and CDR2 SVGIG (reference sequence).

The CDR3 DNA sequence: TGCGCCAGCAGCTTGGGGACGGCTGGGGCTAGCGGGACCCAAGAGACCCAGTACTTC. It codes for CASSLGTAGASGTQETQYF. This sequence joins TRBV5-1 and TRBJ2-5, with 9 bases lining up with TRBD2. Per germline, CDR1 SGHRS and CDR2 YFSETQ. CDR3 length: 19 residues. J gave up 1 base and V 0 bases, and 13 bases lay outside the gene matches.

This clone came up once. The chain has TRBV5-4 and TRBJ2-1; the D is unclear. Germline V CDR1 and CDR2: SGHNT, YYREEE (reference sequence). There are 17 residues in the CDR3. V was pared by 0 bases and J by 0 bases, with 13 bases between. In nucleotides, the CDR3 is TGTGCCAGCAGCTTGGACGCAGCGAGGAGCTCCTACAATGAGCAGTTCTTC. Protein: CASSLDAARSSYNEQFF.

This clone came up once. The genes are TRBV9 and TRBJ1-3; D gene uncertain. V shed 8 bases and J shed 4 bases, with 13 bases lying between them. Germline V gene sequence: CDR1 SGDLS, CDR2 YYNGEE. This CDR3 spans 13 amino acids. This CDR3 reads CASSNIFGNTIYF. The CDR3 DNA reads as TGTGCCAGTTCGAACATCTTCGGAAACACCATATATTTT.

The chain links TRBV5-1 to TRBJ2-1; D may be TRBD1 or TRBD2 (5 bases each). The CDR3 consists of 13 residues. Germline CDR1 reads SGHRS; CDR2 reads YFSETQ. V lost 0 bases and J lost 8, with 9 bases in between. CDR3 DNA sequence: TGCGCCAGCAGCTTGGACGTGGGGGATGAGCAGTTCTTC. It yields the protein CASSLDVGDEQFF.

This chain links TRBV4-1 with TRBJ1-1; 7 bases are shared with TRBD1. The CDR3 has 14 residues. After removal of 6 bases from V and 11 bases from J, the junction contained 15 bases not matched to a gene. Germline assignment: CDR1 MGHRA and CDR2 YSYEKL. The CDR3 region has the DNA TGCGCCAGCAGGGTTGCAGGGGGAGTCCGTGGGGCTTTCTTT. It translates to CASRVAGGVRGAFF.

The V and J genes are TRBV19 and TRBJ2-1, with a weak D call TRBD2 (5 bases). CDR3 size: 13 residues. The V gene's germline CDR1 is LNHDA and CDR2 SQIVND (reference sequence). V was cut by 6 bases and J by 8 bases, with 14 bases left in between. CDR3 region: CASRSHAGDEQFF. The CDR3 DNA sequence: TGTGCCAGTAGATCACACGCGGGCGATGAGCAGTTCTTC.

The chain is built from TRBV7-9 and TRBJ1-1; D not certain. The V and J ends lost 6 bases and 3 bases respectively, with 11 bases between them. The CDR3 spans 13 residues. Germline lookup yields CDR1 SEHNR and CDR2 FQNEAQ (reference sequence). The CDR3 protein is CASRLRPDTEAFF. The CDR3 coding sequence is TGTGCCAGCAGACTCCGGCCGGACACTGAAGCTTTCTTT.

The chain employs TRBV30 and TRBJ2-5; either TRBD1 or TRBD2 may supply D (5 bases each). This CDR3 spans 15 amino acids. V was shortened by 1 base and J by 1 base, with 13 bases between the two germline ends. The V gene's germline CDR1 is GTSNPN and CDR2 SVGIG (reference sequence). This chain's CDR3 is CAWSALARGQETQYF. CDR3 nucleotides: TGTGCCTGGAGTGCACTTGCGAGGGGCCAAGAGACCCAGTACTTC.

This clone was seen a handful of times. The chain uses TRBV7-1 and TRBJ1-2, with unresolved D. TRBV7-1 is an ORF for which the function is uncertain. The CDR3 contains 14 residues. V was trimmed by 6 bases and J by 0 bases, leaving 11 bases between them. In nucleotides, the CDR3 is TGTGCCAGCAGACCCCAGTTAGCTAACTATGGCTACACCTTC. This sequence encodes CASRPQLANYGYTF.

The V call is TRBV7-8, the J call TRBJ1-1; D is undetermined. The CDR3 runs to 13 residues. CDR1 is SGHVS and CDR2 is FQNEAQ in the germline V gene. V lost 0 bases, J lost 3 bases, and 5 bases lay in between. The CDR3: CASSLAWDTEAFF. In nucleotides, the CDR3 is TGTGCCAGCAGCTTAGCGTGGGACACTGAAGCTTTCTTT.

The genes are TRBV11-3 and TRBJ1-2; D possibly corresponds to TRBD1 (6 bases). Between the trimmed V and J ends, which lost 5 bases and 8 bases, there was a span of 15 bases. CDR3 length: 13 amino acids. Looked up from germline, CDR1 is SGHNT and CDR2 is YENEEA. The CDR3 DNA follows: TGTGCCAGCAGCCCGACGGGGGGCGGAGGCTACACCTTC. This codes for CASSPTGGGGYTF.

The chain couples TRBV5-1 to TRBJ1-1; unclear D gene. The V gene lost 9 bases and the J gene lost 0 bases, with 12 bases spanning the gap. From germline, CDR1 is SGHRS and CDR2 YFSETQ. CDR3 length: 13 residues. CDR3: CATKRALNTEAFF. Written as DNA, the CDR3 is TGCGCCACCAAACGGGCATTGAACACTGAAGCTTTCTTT.

The chain links TRBV19 to TRBJ2-3; 9 bases are shared with TRBD2. The CDR3 totals 15 residues. Trimming at V came to 5 bases and at J to 6 bases, leaving 9 bases not matched to a gene. Germline values: CDR1 LNHDA, CDR2 SQIVND (reference sequence). CDR3 residues: CASSFLAGTMDTQYF. In nucleotides, the CDR3 is TGTGCCAGTAGTTTTCTAGCGGGAACCATGGATACGCAGTATTTT.

The J gene is TRBJ2-1, the V gene TRBV19; 8 nucleotides line up with TRBD2. The CDR3 totals 17 residues. Germline CDR1 LNHDA, CDR2 SQIVND (reference sequence). The V and J ends lost 7 bases and 7 bases, in that order; junction bases with no gene match: 18. The CDR3 sequence is CASTTGGVRLGQNEQFF. Written as DNA, the CDR3 is TGTGCCAGTACCACGGGGGGGGTCCGGCTAGGTCAGAATGAGCAGTTCTTC.

The chain recombines TRBV29-1 with TRBJ1-2; 7 bases fit TRBD1. J gave up 5 bases and V 4 bases, and 19 bases lay outside the gene matches. In germline, CDR1 is SQVTM, CDR2 ANQGSEA. This CDR3 contains 17 residues. Here the CDR3 reads CSVVSSGGTEKSYGYTF. The DNA of the CDR3 is TGCAGCGTTGTTAGCAGTGGAGGGACAGAAAAGAGTTATGGCTACACCTTC.

The gene calls are TRBV15 and TRBJ1-5, with a possible D match to TRBD1 (5 bases). Germline V gives CDR1 LNHNV, CDR2 YYDKDF (reference sequence). This CDR3 is 14 amino acids long. With 3 bases removed from V and 8 bases from J, the gap between germline ends came to 14 bases. The CDR3 loop is CATSRVGRGEPQHF. In DNA, the CDR3 is TGTGCCACCAGCAGGGTGGGTAGGGGAGAGCCCCAGCATTTT.

A few counts support this clone. This rearrangement joins TRBV4-1 to TRBJ2-2; the D is unclear. CDR1 MGHRA and CDR2 YSYEKL come from the germline V gene. Trimming took 7 bases from V and 6 from J, leaving 9 bases between them. The CDR3 length is 12 residues. The chain's CDR3 is CASKEGPGELFF. CDR3 nucleotides: TGCGCCAGCAAAGAAGGGCCCGGGGAGCTGTTTTTT.

This chain connects TRBV4-1 to TRBJ2-1; 9 bases are a match to TRBD1. With V trimmed by 0 bases and J by 6 bases, 9 bases remained unmatched. The CDR3 covers 17 residues. Germline CDR1 and CDR2: MGHRA and YSYEKL. The CDR3 DNA follows: TGCGCCAGCAGCCAAGATCGGACAGGGGCTTTTTCCAATGAGCAGTTCTTC. Translated: CASSQDRTGAFSNEQFF.

This clone was seen a few times. The gene calls are TRBV5-4 and TRBJ2-5; TRBD1 agrees at 7 bases. The CDR3 covers 15 residues. Germline lookup yields CDR1 SGHNT and CDR2 YYREEE (reference sequence). With V trimmed by 4 bases and J by 4 bases, 10 bases remained unmatched. CDR3 coding DNA: TGTGCCAGCAGCCAAGAAGACAGGGCAGGAGAGACCCAGTACTTC. Amino acid sequence: CASSQEDRAGETQYF. Full variable domain (outside the CDR3, taken from reference TRBV5-4 and TRBJ2-5): ETGVTQSPTHLIKTRGQQVTLRCSSQSGHNTVSWYQQALGQGPQFIFQYYREEENGRGNFPPRFSGLQFPNYSSELNVNALELDDSALYLCASSQEDRAGETQYFGPGTRLLVL.

V usage is TRBV25-1 and J usage is TRBJ1-6; D gene unclear. The germline V and J ends were trimmed by 6 bases and 1 base, with 10 bases remaining between them. The CDR3 has 15 amino acids. Germline V lookup: CDR1 MGHDK, CDR2 SYGVNS. The CDR3 is CASRGSPSYNSPLHF. The CDR3 DNA follows: TGTGCCAGCAGGGGGTCTCCTTCCTATAATTCACCCCTCCACTTT.

This chain uses TRBV5-1 with TRBJ2-2; no clear D gene. Germline lookup yields CDR1 SGHRS and CDR2 YFSETQ. The CDR3 runs 16 residues. Trimming took off 5 bases at V and 4 bases at J, with 18 bases between the two ends. The CDR3 bases are TGCGCCAGCAGAGGATCGAGTTCTCCAGTCACCGGGGAGCTGTTTTTT. It specifies CASRGSSSPVTGELFF.

The chain combines TRBV4-1 with TRBJ2-5; 13 bases are a match to TRBD2. This CDR3 region has 16 residues. CDR1 is MGHRA and CDR2 is YSYEKL in the germline V gene. V lost 1 base and J lost 5; bases outside the gene matches: 4. The CDR3 region has the DNA TGCGCCAGCAGCCAAGGTGGACTAGCGGGGGTTGAGACCCAGTACTTC. Encoded protein: CASSQGGLAGVETQYF.